These 31 T cell receptor beta chains share one sample of origin, sequenced in a study of blood T cell repertoires in COVID-19. This table comes from immunoSEQ multiplex PCR, and its TCRdb copy is limited to in-frame clones, with some not included. The sample records 99,000 or so clones, around 74% being singletons. Sequencing input: peripheral blood. The receptors derive from a woman aged 70-85 years with acute or convalescent COVID-19.

This rearrangement joins TRBV28 to TRBJ1-5; 12 bases align to TRBD1. V gave up 7 bases and J gave up 5 bases; unmatched junction bases: 15. CDR3 length equals 18 residues. The germline CDR1 and CDR2 sequences are MDHEN and SYDVKM. CDR3 sequence (DNA): TGTGCCAGCACCCGACCAGTCCCCGGGACAGGGGGCGATCAGCCCCAGCATTTT. Protein product: CASTRPVPGTGGDQPQHF.

The CDR3 protein is CASSQLAGGTYEQYF. The DNA of the CDR3 is TGTGCCAGCAGCCAACTAGCGGGGGGGACCTACGAGCAGTACTTC. The gene calls are TRBV5-6 and TRBJ2-7; 13 positions match TRBD2. With 4 bases clipped from V and 2 bases from J, the junction kept 3 bases outside the gene matches. CDR1 SGHDT and CDR2 YYEEEE come from the germline V gene. There are 15 residues in the CDR3.

The rearrangement joins TRBV7-9 to TRBJ1-3; D might be TRBD1 (6 bases). The CDR3 length is 15 residues. Germline CDR1 reads SEHNR; CDR2 reads FQNEAQ (reference sequence). V gave up 4 bases and J gave up 2 bases, with 12 bases separating them. In DNA form, the CDR3 reads TGTGCCAGCAGCTCCCAAGGGGGACCTGGAAACACCATATATTTT. The encoded protein is CASSSQGGPGNTIYF.

The genes are TRBV24-1 and TRBJ2-1; a possible D gene is TRBD1 (6 bases). V lost 2 bases to trimming and J lost 6 bases, with 10 bases between them. The length of the CDR3 is 14 residues. CDR1 is KGHDR and CDR2 is SFDVKD in the germline V gene. This CDR3 is CATSDSDRPNEQFF. In DNA form, the CDR3 reads TGTGCCACCAGTGATTCGGACAGACCCAATGAGCAGTTCTTC.

The chain couples TRBV7-2 to TRBJ1-4; unclear D gene. Germline V CDR1 and CDR2: SGHTA, FQGNSA. This CDR3 is built from 16 residues. V lost 2 bases and J 0 bases, leaving 10 bases between the germline ends. This CDR3 is CASSLLPTATNEKLFF. In DNA form, the CDR3 reads TGTGCCAGCAGCTTACTCCCGACTGCAACTAATGAAAAACTGTTTTTT.

This clone was recorded many times. V is TRBV12-3 or TRBV12-4 and J is TRBJ1-6; TRBD1 matches at 8 bases. The CDR3 is 13 amino acids. With V trimmed by 6 bases and J by 14 bases, 9 bases remained unmatched. Here the CDR3 DNA reads TGTGCCAGCAGGACCGGGGACAGGCAGGCCCTCCACTTT. Translation gives CASRTGDRQALHF.

The V gene is TRBV7-8, the J gene TRBJ1-2; 8 nucleotides agree with TRBD1. Germline values: CDR1 SGHVS, CDR2 FQNEAQ. This CDR3 is 15 amino acids long. V gave up 1 base and J gave up 11 bases; unmatched junction bases: 12. The CDR3 DNA is TGTGCCAGCAGCTTAGGGACGGACAGGGCCTCCAAATACACCTTC. Translated: CASSLGTDRASKYTF.

V and J are TRBV30 and TRBJ1-3; D is unresolved. V lost 2 bases and J lost 2, with 7 bases in between. The CDR3 extends over 13 amino acids. The germline gives CDR1 GTSNPN, CDR2 SVGIG (reference sequence). The CDR3 DNA reads TGTGCCTGGAGTCGAGGGACTGGAAACACCATATATTTT. This encodes CAWSRGTGNTIYF.

The chain employs TRBV14 and TRBJ2-1; maybe TRBD1 (6 bases). Trimming shortened V by 6 bases and J by 5 bases, and 11 bases separated the two germline ends. From germline, CDR1 is SGHDN and CDR2 FVKESK. This CDR3 region has 13 residues. The CDR3 region is CASRRDKDNEQFF. CDR3 DNA: TGTGCCAGCAGGAGGGACAAAGACAATGAGCAGTTCTTC.

The V gene is TRBV27, the J gene TRBJ2-7; D is unresolved. V lost 0 bases and J 0 bases, leaving 9 bases between the germline ends. Per the germline V gene, CDR1 is MNHEY and CDR2 is SMNVEV (reference sequence). The CDR3 contains 15 residues. The CDR3 bases are TGTGCCAGCAGTTTATCCCCGGGTAGCTCCTACGAGCAGTACTTC. This gives the protein CASSLSPGSSYEQYF.

This clone was observed once. The J gene is TRBJ2-7, the V gene TRBV25-1, with a possible D match to TRBD1 (6 bases). This CDR3 is built from 15 residues. Germline V lookup: CDR1 MGHDK, CDR2 SYGVNS. Deletions cut 8 bases from V and 3 bases from J, with 20 bases between. The CDR3 region is CASGPNRVGSYEQYF. CDR3 nucleotide sequence: TGTGCCAGCGGCCCCAACAGGGTTGGGAGCTACGAGCAGTACTTC.

The genes are TRBV4-1 and TRBJ2-7; TRBD1 agrees at 10 bases. Germline CDR1 reads MGHRA; CDR2 reads YSYEKL. CDR3 length: 15 amino acids. V dropped 1 base and J dropped 4; count of bases not matched to a gene: 4. CDR3 sequence reads: CASSQVRTGGYEQYF. The CDR3 coding sequence is TGCGCCAGCAGCCAAGTTAGGACAGGGGGTTACGAGCAGTACTTC.

This clone has just a few counts. The gene calls are TRBV6-1 and TRBJ2-1; D perhaps matches TRBD1 (6 bases). V was trimmed by 2 bases and J by 7 bases, leaving 12 bases between them. Germline assignment: CDR1 MNHNS and CDR2 SASEGT. The CDR3 covers 14 residues. The CDR3 DNA is TGTGCCAGCAGTGAACAGGGGTTTCTAAATGAGCAGTTCTTC. Protein product: CASSEQGFLNEQFF.

The genes are TRBV11-2 and TRBJ1-1; unclear D gene. The CDR3 has 14 residues. Trimming shortened V by 1 base and J by 2 bases, and 8 bases separated the two germline ends. Looked up from germline, CDR1 is SGHAT and CDR2 is FQNNGV. CDR3 in DNA: TGTGCCAGCAGCTTAGGGGCACGAAACACTGAAGCTTTCTTT. As protein: CASSLGARNTEAFF.

The rearrangement joins TRBV28 to TRBJ1-5; TRBD1 agrees at 7 bases. CDR3 size: 15 residues. V shed 6 bases, J shed 0 bases, and the junction held 5 bases outside the gene matches. In germline, CDR1 is MDHEN, CDR2 SYDVKM. The CDR3 spells CASRPGGYSNQPQHF. The CDR3 DNA reads TGTGCCAGCAGACCAGGGGGATATAGCAATCAGCCCCAGCATTTT.

The rearrangement uses TRBV7-2 and TRBJ2-7, with D possibly matching TRBD2 (5 bases). Per the germline V gene, CDR1 is SGHTA and CDR2 is FQGNSA. Trimming took off 5 bases at V and 4 bases at J, with 15 bases between the two ends. The CDR3 runs 14 residues. The chain's CDR3 is CASSPRARRYEQYF. In DNA, the CDR3 is TGTGCCAGCAGCCCTCGGGCTAGGAGGTACGAGCAGTACTTC.

The V gene is TRBV7-9, the J gene TRBJ2-5; D is perhaps TRBD1 (6 bases). Trimming pared 1 base from V and 5 bases from J, leaving 11 bases between. CDR1 and CDR2 (germline): SEHNR, FQNEAQ (reference sequence). This CDR3 contains 14 residues. The CDR3 reads CASSLVGAGETQYF. The CDR3 region has the DNA TGTGCCAGCAGCTTAGTGGGGGCAGGGGAGACCCAGTACTTC.

In its sample, this clone was seen once. This chain uses TRBV5-1 with TRBJ2-3; 8 bases match TRBD2. The junction had 6 bases not matched to a gene; V was cut back by 5 bases and J by 1 base. CDR3 length equals 15 residues. Germline values: CDR1 SGHRS, CDR2 YFSETQ. The DNA of the CDR3 is TGCGCCAGCAGTGCGGGAGCGGGGGGCACAGATACGCAGTATTTT. Translated, it gives CASSAGAGGTDTQYF.

The chain uses TRBV4-2 and TRBJ2-7, with 7 bases identical to TRBD2. CDR3 length: 14 residues. CDR1 and CDR2 (germline): LGHNA, YNFKEQ. The V gene end was trimmed by 4 bases and the J gene end by 2 bases; junction bases not matched to a gene: 5. The CDR3 loop is CASSPSGDTYEQYF. CDR3 bases: TGTGCCAGCAGCCCCAGCGGGGATACCTACGAGCAGTACTTC.

This rearrangement joins TRBV27 to TRBJ1-6; D possibly corresponds to TRBD1 (6 bases). Trimming removed 7 bases from V and 8 bases from J, with 15 bases in between. The germline gives CDR1 MNHEY, CDR2 SMNVEV (reference sequence). The CDR3 has 14 residues. The CDR3 DNA is TGTGCCAGCACACAGGGTAGTGTCGATTCACCCCTCCACTTT. Translation: CASTQGSVDSPLHF.

V and J are TRBV14 and TRBJ2-7, with D perhaps matching TRBD1 (6 bases). This CDR3 spans 14 amino acids. Germline CDR1 and CDR2: SGHDN and FVKESK. The V end lost 3 bases, the J end lost 6 bases, and 15 bases lay between the germline ends. Here the CDR3 DNA reads TGTGCCAGCAGCCACAGTAGCGACAGGAGCGAGCAGTACTTC. Encoded protein: CASSHSSDRSEQYF.

The genes are TRBV25-1 and TRBJ2-3; possibly TRBD1 for D (5 bases). Germline CDR1 reads MGHDK; CDR2 reads SYGVNS. The CDR3 spans 14 residues. V was clipped by 7 bases and J by 4 bases, with 15 bases between them. CDR3 nucleotides: TGTGCCAGCACGGACACTACCCCACCAGATACGCAGTATTTT. Translating it yields CASTDTTPPDTQYF.

The chain joins TRBV15 to TRBJ1-4, with 7 bases matching TRBD1. The length of the CDR3 is 15 residues. CDR1 and CDR2 from the germline V gene are LNHNV and YYDKDF (reference sequence). V lost 3 bases and J lost 7; bases outside the gene matches: 8. This CDR3 reads CATSSSGGLGEKLFF. The CDR3 DNA sequence: TGTGCCACCAGCAGCTCAGGGGGACTGGGTGAAAAACTGTTTTTT.

V usage is TRBV27 and J usage is TRBJ1-5, with D unresolved. The V end lost 3 bases, the J end lost 4 bases, and 7 bases lay between the germline ends. CDR1 is MNHEY and CDR2 is SMNVEV in the germline V gene (reference sequence). This CDR3 is built from 13 residues. DNA of the CDR3: TGTGCCAGCAGTTTTCGCGGGAATCAGCCCCAGCATTTT. Its translation is CASSFRGNQPQHF.

The chain has TRBV2 and TRBJ1-1, with TRBD1 matching over 7 bases. The V segment lost 6 bases and the J segment 5 bases; nucleotides outside the gene matches: 3. CDR3 length equals 12 residues. CDR1 and CDR2 from the germline V gene are SNHLY and FYNNEI. The CDR3 DNA reads TGTGCCAGCAGAATGACAGGGACTGAAGCTTTCTTT. It codes for CASRMTGTEAFF. Together with reference TRBV2 and TRBJ1-1, the CDR3 gives the full variable domain: EPEVTQTPSHQVTQMGQEVILRCVPISNHLYFYWYRQILGQKVEFLVSFYNNEISEKSEIFDDQFSVERPDGSNFTLKIRSTKLEDSAMYFCASRMTGTEAFFGQGTRLTVV.

This clone was recorded once. J is TRBJ1-5 and V is TRBV18, with 9 bases fitting TRBD1. After removal of 5 bases from V and 7 bases from J, the junction contained 3 bases not matched to a gene. Germline lookup yields CDR1 KGHSH and CDR2 LQKENI. CDR3 length equals 13 residues. This CDR3 reads CASSGDREQPQHF. In nucleotides, the CDR3 is TGTGCCAGCTCAGGGGACAGGGAACAGCCCCAGCATTTT.

The table lists this clone with many counts. The rearrangement links TRBV5-4 to TRBJ2-2, with D possibly TRBD2 on 6 matching bases. CDR3 length: 15 residues. The germline V gene encodes CDR1 SGHNT and CDR2 YYREEE (reference sequence). Trimming shortened V by 2 bases and J by 2 bases, and 10 bases separated the two germline ends. The CDR3 spells CASSLRRGNTGELFF. CDR3 in DNA: TGTGCCAGCAGCTTAAGGAGGGGAAACACCGGGGAGCTGTTTTTT.

This chain joins TRBV2 and TRBJ1-6, with a tentative D call TRBD1 (5 bases). CDR1 is SNHLY, CDR2 FYNNEI, per germline. V shed 7 bases and J shed 7 bases, with 11 bases lying between them. The CDR3 totals 13 residues. Written as DNA, the CDR3 is TGTGCCAGCAACTCGGAGGGGAATTCACCCCTCCACTTT. Its translation is CASNSEGNSPLHF.

The J gene is TRBJ1-1, the V gene TRBV5-1; D remains unclear. Trimming removed 4 bases at V and 3 bases at J, with 16 bases between. This CDR3 spans 15 amino acids. The germline gives CDR1 SGHRS, CDR2 YFSETQ. This CDR3 reads CASSLISLRDTEAFF. The CDR3 bases are TGCGCCAGCAGCCTCATAAGTTTGAGGGACACTGAAGCTTTCTTT.

The chain is built from TRBV3-1 (or the pseudogene TRBV3-2) and TRBJ2-5, with 11 bases identical to TRBD2. From germline, CDR1 is LGHDT and CDR2 YNNKEL (reference sequence). After removal of 0 bases from V and 7 bases from J, the junction contained 7 bases not matched to a gene. The CDR3 consists of 16 residues. Written as DNA, the CDR3 is TGTGCCAGCAGCCAAGATTCTAGCGGGGGGAGGACGACCCAGTACTTC. Translation gives CASSQDSSGGRTTQYF.

Details on this clone: The sample contains more than one DNA sequence encoding this CDR3. This chain connects TRBV6-5 to TRBJ1-1; the match to TRBD1 covers 9 bases. Germline CDR1 and CDR2: MNHEY and SVGAGI. The V and J ends lost 6 bases and 5 bases, in that order; junction bases with no gene match: 7. The CDR3 consists of 14 residues. This CDR3 reads CASRPYRGRTEAFF. Written as DNA, the CDR3 is TGTGCCAGCAGACCCTACAGGGGGCGGACTGAAGCTTTCTTT.